The rows below give T cell receptor beta chains drawn from one sample of a study of control samples from healthy donors and cancer patients. The assay was immunoSEQ multiplex PCR, and TCRdb's table has in-frame clones only and misses some. The sample lists 46,000 or so clones, over 90% seen once, with around a quarter in the top ten. Sequencing was performed on PBMCs. These receptors were collected from a woman aged 50 to 60 with head and neck cancer. The conserved cysteine and the conserved F or W are not part of the CDR3 here. A D gene is named only where the DNA matches it firmly.

d_call: NA; v_call: TRBV19; j_call: TRBJ2-2; cdr3_aa: ASSVTALNTGELF
d_call: NA; v_call: TRBV6-6; j_call: TRBJ2-5; cdr3_aa: ASSPPRGGGRETQY
d_call: NA; v_call: TRBV5-6; j_call: TRBJ2-7; cdr3_aa: ASSLFETGNEQY
d_call: TRBD1; v_call: TRBV11-2; j_call: TRBJ1-4; cdr3_aa: ASSIRGQHNEKLF
d_call: NA; v_call: TRBV18; j_call: TRBJ1-5; cdr3_aa: ASSGDQNQPQH
d_call: NA; v_call: TRBV9; j_call: TRBJ2-3; cdr3_aa: ASSLGRLDQGPDTQY
d_call: NA; v_call: TRBV5-6; j_call: TRBJ1-4; cdr3_aa: ASSLALYEKLF
d_call: NA; v_call: TRBV15; j_call: TRBJ1-4; cdr3_aa: ATSIRGMRDNEKLF
d_call: NA; v_call: TRBV5-6; j_call: TRBJ1-6; cdr3_aa: ASSLDGVNSPLH
d_call: TRBD1; v_call: TRBV19; j_call: TRBJ1-5; cdr3_aa: ASSKDRVYSNQPQH
d_call: TRBD1; v_call: TRBV19; j_call: TRBJ1-4; cdr3_aa: ASRTTGQGANEKLF
d_call: TRBD1; v_call: TRBV13; j_call: TRBJ1-4; cdr3_aa: ASSFRQGRADEKLF
d_call: NA; v_call: TRBV6-2/TRBV6-3; j_call: TRBJ2-1; cdr3_aa: ASSHRGFYNEQF
d_call: TRBD1; v_call: TRBV28; j_call: TRBJ1-5; cdr3_aa: ASSLGQGFNQPQH
d_call: TRBD1; v_call: TRBV5-1; j_call: TRBJ2-5; cdr3_aa: ASSGGTGGRETQY
d_call: TRBD1; v_call: TRBV5-6; j_call: TRBJ2-7; cdr3_aa: ASSSDRVYEQY
d_call: NA; v_call: TRBV5-5; j_call: TRBJ2-1; cdr3_aa: ASSLWGASYNEQF
d_call: TRBD2; v_call: TRBV11-2; j_call: TRBJ2-7; cdr3_aa: ASSPTRGLAGTYEQY
d_call: NA; v_call: TRBV19; j_call: TRBJ2-1; cdr3_aa: ASTDGYNEQF